This T cell receptor beta chain was identified during a study of Ad26.COV2.S vaccination and SARS-CoV-2 variants. The table came from immunoSEQ multiplex PCR; TCRdb's copy has only in-frame clones and leaves some out. This sample yields roughly 300,000 clones, of which less than 90% are seen a single time; over 8.5% belongs to the top ten. Treatment given: about 20 received Ad26.COV2.S at low or high dose, single or two shots; about 5 received placebo; per-sample allocation not given. At day 63 after the first vaccine or placebo injection, samples were drawn. The clonotype originates from a person aged 18-60 years who received the Ad26.COV2.S COVID-19 vaccine or a placebo. This specimen was peripheral blood, taken in a trial of Ad26.COV2.S vaccine versus placebo.

The CDR3 loop reads CASSFDGRYGYTF. As DNA, the CDR3 is TGTGCCAGCAGCTTCGACGGACGCTATGGCTACACCTTC. V usage is TRBV7-2 and J usage is TRBJ1-2; D uncertain. Germline V gene sequence: CDR1 SGHTA, CDR2 FQGNSA. The CDR3 runs to 13 residues. The V gene lost 3 bases and the J gene lost 4 bases, with 9 bases spanning the gap.